Below, 28 T cell receptor beta chains from the same sample are listed, as sequenced in a study of shared clonotypes between healthy human individuals. TCRdb's copy holds only in-frame clones and misses some; the assay was immunoSEQ multiplex PCR. The sample carries around 300,000 clones, around 87% recorded once. Sequenced: memory CD8+ T cells sorted from blood. The subset: CD45RO+ cells pooled with CCR7-negative TemRA cells. The receptors were gathered from a man between 18 and 35 years old in good health.

The chain joins TRBV29-1 to TRBJ2-1; 7 nucleotides agree with TRBD2. This CDR3 region has 18 residues. The J segment lost 4 bases and the V segment lost 0 bases, leaving 15 bases of the junction unmatched. Per the germline V gene, CDR1 is SQVTM and CDR2 is ANQGSEA. DNA of the CDR3: TGCAGCGTTGAAGAGGGGGAGCTAGCGGAGGCCGGATACAATGAGCAGTTCTTC. This gives the protein CSVEEGELAEAGYNEQFF.

This chain links TRBV5-1 with TRBJ2-7, with D hard to call. Trimming took 2 bases from V and 2 from J, leaving 8 bases between them. Germline CDR1 SGHRS, CDR2 YFSETQ. The CDR3 contains 13 residues. For the CDR3, the DNA is TGCGCCAGCAGCTTAACTACAGCCTACGAGCAGTACTTC. This gives the protein CASSLTTAYEQYF.

The rearrangement joins TRBV5-4 to TRBJ1-6; TRBD1 might be the D (5 bases). Trimming took 1 base from V and 9 from J, leaving 11 bases between them. Germline values: CDR1 SGHNT, CDR2 YYREEE (reference sequence). The CDR3 totals 14 residues. The CDR3 loop is CASSLSGGFSPLHF. The CDR3 DNA sequence: TGTGCCAGCAGCTTGTCGGGGGGATTTTCACCCCTCCACTTT.

CDR3 DNA sequence: TGTGCCAGTAGTATAAGGGACAGGTTCACAGATACGCAGTATTTT. Its translation is CASSIRDRFTDTQYF. V and J are TRBV19 and TRBJ2-3; 8 bases map to TRBD1. The CDR3 length is 15 residues. J was trimmed by 2 bases and V by 2 bases; bases with no gene match: 3. The V gene's germline CDR1 is LNHDA and CDR2 SQIVND (reference sequence).

The V call is TRBV11-2, the J call TRBJ2-1; no definite D call. Germline values: CDR1 SGHAT, CDR2 FQNNGV. The length of the CDR3 is 12 residues. Between the trimmed V and J ends, which lost 0 bases and 7 bases, there was a span of 4 bases. The CDR3 region has the DNA TGTGCCAGCAGCTTAGATACTAATGAGCAGTTCTTC. The encoded protein is CASSLDTNEQFF.

The chain recombines TRBV7-3 with TRBJ1-3, with D unresolved. The germline CDR1 and CDR2 sequences are SGHTA and FQGTGA. CDR3 length: 12 residues. V shed 5 bases and J shed 4 bases, with 6 bases lying between them. CDR3 residues: CASSPLGNTIYF. In DNA, the CDR3 is TGTGCCAGCAGCCCCCTCGGAAACACCATATATTTT.

The chain has TRBV2 and TRBJ2-7; TRBD2 matches at 8 bases. J was trimmed by 2 bases and V by 7 bases; bases with no gene match: 13. Germline-derived CDR1 and CDR2 are SNHLY and FYNNEI. The CDR3 sequence is 16 residues long. CDR3 nucleotides: TGTGCCAGCAAACTAACTAGCGGAGTTGAGGCCTACGAGCAGTACTTC. It is translated as CASKLTSGVEAYEQYF.

The chain recombines TRBV27 with TRBJ2-7; 12 bases are a match to TRBD1. There are 16 residues in the CDR3. Germline V gene sequence: CDR1 MNHEY, CDR2 SMNVEV (reference sequence). J lost 7 bases, V lost 5 bases, and 12 bases had no gene match. The CDR3 nucleotides read TGTGCCAGCAGTCCATCCGGGACAGGGGGCCTTGAAGAGCAGTACTTC. Encoded protein: CASSPSGTGGLEEQYF.

This rearrangement joins TRBV9 to TRBJ2-7; the D gene is possibly TRBD1 (6 bases). CDR1 and CDR2 (germline): SGDLS, YYNGEE. V lost 0 bases and J lost 1, with 8 bases in between. This CDR3 spans 14 amino acids. Written as DNA, the CDR3 is TGTGCCAGCAGCGTAGGGGGGCAGTCCTACGAGCAGTACTTC. Amino acid sequence: CASSVGGQSYEQYF.

The V and J genes are TRBV13 and TRBJ2-7; no clear D gene. Trimming took off 0 bases at V and 0 bases at J, with 3 bases between the two ends. Germline CDR1 and CDR2: PRHDT and FYEKMQ (reference sequence). The CDR3 consists of 13 residues. The CDR3 loop is CASSLGNSYEQYF. DNA for the CDR3: TGTGCCAGCAGCTTAGGGAACTCCTACGAGCAGTACTTC. The full variable domain, rest sourced from reference TRBV13 and TRBJ2-7, is AAGVIQSPRHLIKEKRETATLKCYPIPRHDTVYWYQQGPGQDPQFLISFYEKMQSDKGSIPDRFSAQQFSDYHSELNMSSLELGDSALYFCASSLGNSYEQYFGPGTRLTVT.

The chain employs TRBV9 and TRBJ2-1; no reliable D call. Germline values: CDR1 SGDLS, CDR2 YYNGEE. The CDR3 spans 12 residues. V lost 3 bases, J lost 4 bases, and 5 bases lay in between. CDR3 region: CASSGKYNEQFF. CDR3 DNA sequence: TGTGCCAGCAGCGGTAAATACAATGAGCAGTTCTTC.

The V and J genes are TRBV9 and TRBJ2-1; maybe TRBD1 (5 bases). The CDR3 has 15 amino acids. Germline V CDR1 and CDR2: SGDLS, YYNGEE. V lost 0 bases, J lost 5 bases, and 12 bases lay in between. The CDR3 here is CASSVAGAGHNEQFF. For the CDR3, the DNA is TGTGCCAGCAGCGTAGCTGGGGCAGGGCACAATGAGCAGTTCTTC.

The V gene is TRBV27, the J gene TRBJ2-5; a weak D match, TRBD1 (5 bases). The ends were cut back, 6 bases at V and 5 bases at J, with 13 bases in the middle. Per the germline V gene, CDR1 is MNHEY and CDR2 is SMNVEV (reference sequence). CDR3 size: 13 residues. The CDR3 bases are TGTGCCAGCAGCCAAATTCAGGGCGAGACCCAGTACTTC. It translates to CASSQIQGETQYF.

The chain recombines TRBV7-2 with TRBJ1-2; TRBD1 matches at 7 bases. This CDR3 is built from 16 residues. The junction had 15 bases not matched to a gene; V was cut back by 5 bases and J by 6 bases. Germline-derived CDR1 and CDR2 are SGHTA and FQGNSA. CDR3 DNA sequence: TGTGCCAGCAGCGCCGAAGAAGCAGGGGGGCAGCATGGCTACACCTTC. Its translation is CASSAEEAGGQHGYTF.

The rearrangement joins TRBV19 to TRBJ2-7; 7 positions match TRBD2. Germline V gene sequence: CDR1 LNHDA, CDR2 SQIVND (reference sequence). V lost 5 bases to trimming and J lost 3 bases; unmatched junction nucleotides: 4. The CDR3 runs to 13 residues. The CDR3 sequence: CASSPWGGYEQYF. CDR3 in DNA: TGTGCCAGTAGTCCGTGGGGGGGCTACGAGCAGTACTTC.

This clone has just one count. The chain is built from TRBV5-1 and TRBJ2-1, with unresolved D. The V gene's germline CDR1 is SGHRS and CDR2 YFSETQ. The germline V and J ends were trimmed by 4 bases and 8 bases, with 16 bases remaining between them. The CDR3 extends over 14 amino acids. CDR3 in DNA: TGCGCCAGCAGCCGCATGAACGGGTGGGATGAGCAGTTCTTC. Protein: CASSRMNGWDEQFF. Together with reference TRBV5-1 and TRBJ2-1, the CDR3 gives the full variable domain: KAGVTQTPRYLIKTRGQQVTLSCSPISGHRSVSWYQQTPGQGLQFLFEYFSETQRNKGNFPGRFSGRQFSNSRSEMNVSTLELGDSALYLCASSRMNGWDEQFFGPGTRLTVL.

V is TRBV7-9 and J is TRBJ2-1; D remains unclear. In germline, CDR1 is SEHNR, CDR2 FQNEAQ (reference sequence). Trimming took 8 bases from V and 7 from J, leaving 15 bases between them. This CDR3 comprises 13 residues. CDR3 amino acids: CASGPRGLNEQFF. The CDR3, as DNA: TGTGCCAGCGGGCCCCGAGGCCTGAATGAGCAGTTCTTC.

V gene TRBV28 combines with J gene TRBJ2-2; D may match TRBD1 or TRBD2 (6 bases each). This CDR3 is 18 amino acids long. The ends were cut back, 3 bases at V and 4 bases at J, with 21 bases in the middle. Germline-derived CDR1 and CDR2 are MDHEN and SYDVKM. The CDR3 nucleotides read TGTGCCAGCAGTTTGCCGACCCGGGGGCTAATGGTCACCGGGGAGCTGTTTTTT. Translating it yields CASSLPTRGLMVTGELFF. The variable domain in full, with the rest retrieved from reference TRBV28 and TRBJ2-2, is DVKVTQSSRYLVKRTGEKVFLECVQDMDHENMFWYRQDPGLGLRLIYFSYDVKMKEKGDIPEGYSVSREKKERFSLILESASTNQTSMYLCASSLPTRGLMVTGELFFGEGSRLTVL.

This clone appeared a few times. Other DNA sequences in this specimen translate into the identical CDR3. The chain combines TRBV27 with TRBJ1-2, with D perhaps matching TRBD1 (6 bases). CDR1 is MNHEY and CDR2 is SMNVEV in the germline V gene (reference sequence). V was pared by 0 bases and J by 6 bases, with 14 bases between. The CDR3 sequence is 15 residues long. The CDR3 is CASSLSRGGADGYTF. The CDR3 region has the DNA TGTGCCAGCAGTTTATCGAGGGGGGGCGCGGATGGCTACACCTTC.

This clone was found a few times. A much larger clonotype is one base distant, so this may be a read error. This sequence joins TRBV30 and TRBJ2-7; D is possibly TRBD2 (5 bases). Between the trimmed V and J ends, which lost 0 bases and 3 bases, there was a span of 12 bases. The germline CDR1 and CDR2 sequences are GTSNPN and SVGIG (reference sequence). This CDR3 contains 14 residues. This CDR3 is CAWSVSGCNYEQYF. Written as DNA, the CDR3 is TGTGCCTGGAGTGTATCGGGGTGCAACTACGAGCAGTACTTC.

This clone was observed once. The chain couples TRBV11-3 to TRBJ2-3; no definite D call. Trimming shortened V by 1 base and J by 6 bases, and 8 bases separated the two germline ends. The CDR3 covers 13 residues. Germline CDR1 SGHNT, CDR2 YENEEA. CDR3 amino acids: CASSLAAEDTQYF. DNA for the CDR3: TGTGCCAGCAGCTTAGCGGCGGAGGATACGCAGTATTTT.

In DNA form, the CDR3 reads TGTGCCAGCAGCTTGGCAGGGCACGAGCAGTACTTC. Encoded protein: CASSLAGHEQYF. J is TRBJ2-7 and V is TRBV5-6; possible D gene TRBD1, 5 bases. Looked up from germline, CDR1 is SGHDT and CDR2 is YYEEEE. V lost 0 bases and J lost 5, with 6 bases in between. CDR3 length: 12 residues.

V is TRBV18 and J is TRBJ2-1; D uncertain. The CDR3 is 17 residues long. The V gene's germline CDR1 is KGHSH and CDR2 LQKENI. The V end was cut by 5 bases, the J end by 8 bases, with 25 bases between. The CDR3 reads CASSSRRPQRQSHEQFF. The DNA for the CDR3 is TGTGCCAGCTCATCCAGAAGGCCCCAACGACAAAGCCATGAGCAGTTCTTC. Variable domain in full (rest from reference TRBV18 and TRBJ2-1): NAGVMQNPRHLVRRRGQEARLRCSPMKGHSHVYWYRQLPEEGLKFMVYLQKENIIDESGMPKERFSAEFPKEGPSILRIQQVVRGDSAAYFCASSSRRPQRQSHEQFFGPGTRLTVL.

The chain has TRBV11-2 and TRBJ2-2; D is unresolved. The CDR3 is 15 amino acids. V dropped 1 base and J dropped 2 bases, with 8 bases sitting between them. In germline, CDR1 is SGHAT, CDR2 FQNNGV. The CDR3 loop is CASSLVLINTGELFF. The CDR3 bases are TGTGCCAGCAGCTTAGTTTTAATAAACACCGGGGAGCTGTTTTTT.

This clone was picked up a small number of times. The same CDR3 is also encoded by other DNA sequences in this sample. The CDR3 sequence is CASSGQGTYEQYF. The CDR3 DNA reads TGTGCCTCTTCGGGACAGGGGACCTACGAGCAGTACTTC. The genes are TRBV27 and TRBJ2-7; 10 bases are a match to TRBD1. There are 13 residues in the CDR3. V shed 11 bases and J 2 bases; nucleotides not matched to a gene: 6. Germline V CDR1 and CDR2: MNHEY, SMNVEV (reference sequence).

The gene calls are TRBV30 and TRBJ1-1, with 9 nucleotides matching TRBD1. Germline V lookup: CDR1 GTSNPN, CDR2 SVGIG (reference sequence). The V segment lost 2 bases and the J segment 1 base; nucleotides outside the gene matches: 2. The CDR3 is made up of 14 amino acids. CDR3 bases: TGTGCCTGGAGTATGGGACAGGGGAACACTGAAGCTTTCTTT. It specifies CAWSMGQGNTEAFF.

The chain has TRBV29-1 and TRBJ2-3; D is possibly TRBD2 (5 bases). CDR1 is SQVTM and CDR2 is ANQGSEA in the germline V gene. The V gene lost 6 bases and the J gene lost 5 bases, with 15 bases spanning the gap. The CDR3 runs to 13 residues. CDR3 nucleotide sequence: TGCAGCGTCGTACGGGGTGTACAAGATACGCAGTATTTT. It is translated as CSVVRGVQDTQYF.

This sequence joins TRBV5-4 and TRBJ1-1; possible D gene TRBD1, 5 bases. This CDR3 spans 12 amino acids. Germline V gene sequence: CDR1 SGHNT, CDR2 YYREEE (reference sequence). V lost 4 bases and J 7 bases, leaving 11 bases between the germline ends. CDR3 in DNA: TGTGCCAGCAGCCTCCGGGGCCTTGAAGCTTTCTTT. Its translation is CASSLRGLEAFF.